The 30 T cell receptor beta chains in this list originate from one sample, sequenced in a study of identifying expanded T cells in peripheral blood (dated by TCRdb to between 2018 and 2021). Receptor libraries were prepared by the immunoSEQ multiplex PCR assay. TCRdb obtained this table from immuneACCESS and retained in-frame rearrangements with V and J assigned. These tables miss some clones; where compared with another copy, unresolved V genes account for less than half of the shortfall, and the remainder is unexplained. The sample table holds roughly 75,000 clones, of which under 90% were seen once. The ten largest clones take up over 2.5% of the sample. Sequencing input: blood. These receptors were obtained from a person aged 18 to 70 in good health.

The chain uses TRBV7-2 and TRBJ2-3; D not certain. Per the germline V gene, CDR1 is SGHTA and CDR2 is FQGNSA. V lost 1 base and J lost 6, with 14 bases in between. The CDR3 consists of 15 residues. The DNA of the CDR3 is TGTGCCAGCAGCTTAGTGCGGTCCCCTCCGGATACGCAGTATTTT. This sequence encodes CASSLVRSPPDTQYF.

The chain is built from TRBV11-2 and TRBJ1-1; D not certain. Germline CDR1 and CDR2: SGHAT and FQNNGV. Trimming took off 5 bases at V and 1 base at J, with 8 bases between the two ends. This CDR3 region has 13 residues. CDR3 sequence reads: CASSPGGNTEAFF. DNA of the CDR3: TGTGCCAGCAGCCCCGGCGGGAACACTGAAGCTTTCTTT. Full variable domain (remainder filled in from reference TRBV11-2 and TRBJ1-1): EAGVAQSPRYKIIEKRQSVAFWCNPISGHATLYWYQQILGQGPKLLIQFQNNGVVDDSQLPKDRFSAERLKGVDSTLKIQPAKLEDSAVYLCASSPGGNTEAFFGQGTRLTVV.

The J gene is TRBJ1-1, the V gene TRBV28; 8 nucleotides align to TRBD1. Germline V gives CDR1 MDHEN, CDR2 SYDVKM. The CDR3 spans 15 residues. Germline trimming cut 5 bases from V and 3 bases from J; bases unmatched to any gene: 8. As DNA, the CDR3 is TGTGCCAGCAGTCAAAGGACAGGGTGGTACACTGAAGCTTTCTTT. Residues: CASSQRTGWYTEAFF.

The V and J genes are TRBV10-3 and TRBJ2-2; D is uncertain. CDR1 is ENHRY, CDR2 SYGVKD, per germline. Trimming removed 2 bases from V and 6 bases from J, with 7 bases in between. The CDR3 has 13 amino acids. CDR3 DNA sequence: TGTGCCATCAGTGAGAATATAGCCGGGGAGCTGTTTTTT. It encodes CAISENIAGELFF.

The rearrangement joins TRBV28 to TRBJ2-3; 8 bases map to TRBD2. The CDR3 length is 17 residues. Trimming at V came to 6 bases and at J to 3 bases, leaving 14 bases not matched to a gene. Germline CDR1 and CDR2: MDHEN and SYDVKM. This chain's CDR3 is CASSPTTGLAVTDTQYF. CDR3 nucleotides: TGTGCCAGCAGCCCGACCACCGGACTAGCTGTTACAGATACGCAGTATTTT.

The genes are TRBV18 and TRBJ2-5, with 9 bases matching TRBD1. Germline CDR1 is KGHSH and CDR2 is LQKENI. Trimming removed 5 bases from V and 5 bases from J; junction bases left unmatched: 9. The CDR3 loop spans 15 amino acids. The chain's CDR3 is CASSFNRGRLETQYF. CDR3 sequence (DNA): TGTGCCAGCTCATTTAACAGGGGGCGGCTGGAGACCCAGTACTTC.

V gene TRBV28 combines with J gene TRBJ2-7, with D possibly being TRBD1 or TRBD2 (7 bases each). Per the germline V gene, CDR1 is MDHEN and CDR2 is SYDVKM. With 7 bases removed from V and 0 bases from J, the gap between germline ends came to 13 bases. The CDR3 spans 14 residues. The CDR3 sequence: CASNRGGSSYEQYF. The CDR3 DNA reads TGTGCCAGCAACAGGGGAGGGAGCTCCTACGAGCAGTACTTC.

This chain links TRBV6-5 with TRBJ2-7; 8 bases fit TRBD1. Trimming removed 5 bases from V and 2 bases from J; junction bases left unmatched: 5. Germline V gives CDR1 MNHEY, CDR2 SVGAGI. This CDR3 is 14 amino acids long. CDR3 sequence reads: CASSNRGLPYEQYF. The CDR3 DNA reads TGTGCCAGCAGTAACAGGGGGTTGCCCTACGAGCAGTACTTC.

This chain links TRBV4-2 with TRBJ2-4, with D hard to call. Trimming removed 4 bases from V and 5 bases from J, with 12 bases in between. The CDR3 totals 14 residues. Germline loops: CDR1 LGHNA, CDR2 YNFKEQ. The CDR3 sequence is CASSPLSFQNIQYF. CDR3 nucleotide sequence: TGTGCCAGCAGCCCCCTTAGCTTTCAAAACATTCAGTACTTC.

The chain recombines TRBV9 with TRBJ2-5, with D possibly matching TRBD1 (5 bases). With 4 bases removed from V and 3 bases from J, the gap between germline ends came to 13 bases. Germline CDR1 reads SGDLS; CDR2 reads YYNGEE. This CDR3 contains 14 residues. Here the CDR3 reads CASSPRQPKETQYF. The CDR3 DNA reads TGTGCCAGCAGCCCCAGACAGCCCAAAGAGACCCAGTACTTC.

This sequence joins TRBV15 and TRBJ1-2; tentative D call: TRBD1 (6 bases). This CDR3 is built from 14 residues. Germline lookup yields CDR1 LNHNV and CDR2 YYDKDF (reference sequence). V was trimmed by 0 bases and J by 2 bases, leaving 7 bases between them. The CDR3 reads CATSRDGQNYGYTF. The DNA of the CDR3 is TGTGCCACCAGCAGAGATGGACAGAACTATGGCTACACCTTC.

The V and J genes are TRBV6-1 and TRBJ1-1; D gene ambiguous. This CDR3 contains 13 residues. From germline, CDR1 is MNHNS and CDR2 SASEGT. Trimming cost V 3 bases and J 4 bases, with 9 bases left between them. CDR3 region: CASSEGWSTEAFF. The CDR3, as DNA: TGTGCCAGCAGTGAGGGGTGGAGCACTGAAGCTTTCTTT.

The chain combines TRBV5-1 with TRBJ1-1; unclear D gene. Germline assignment: CDR1 SGHRS and CDR2 YFSETQ. V gave up 1 base and J gave up 7 bases, with 8 bases separating them. The CDR3 loop spans 12 amino acids. The chain's CDR3 is CASSLWGVEAFF. The CDR3 nucleotides are TGCGCCAGCAGCTTGTGGGGTGTTGAAGCTTTCTTT.

This chain joins TRBV9 and TRBJ2-3; D might be TRBD2 (6 bases). Germline V gene lookup returns CDR1 SGDLS and CDR2 YYNGEE. Trimming left V 3 bases short and J 8 bases short, with 22 bases between. The CDR3 consists of 16 residues. This chain's CDR3 is CASSAPRQGGWGTQYF. CDR3 DNA sequence: TGTGCCAGCAGCGCCCCCAGGCAGGGAGGTTGGGGTACGCAGTATTTT.

The chain recombines TRBV19 with TRBJ2-7; D ambiguous. Between the trimmed V and J ends, which lost 2 bases and 7 bases, there was a span of 9 bases. The CDR3 contains 12 residues. The germline V gene has CDR1 LNHDA and CDR2 SQIVND (reference sequence). The CDR3 here is CASSIPSGEQYF. CDR3 DNA sequence: TGTGCCAGTAGTATACCCTCAGGAGAGCAGTACTTC. The variable domain in full, with the rest retrieved from reference TRBV19 and TRBJ2-7, is DGGITQSPKYLFRKEGQNVTLSCEQNLNHDAMYWYRQDPGQGLRLIYYSQIVNDFQKGDIAEGYSVSREKKESFPLTVTSAQKNPTAFYLCASSIPSGEQYFGPGTRLTVT.

The chain has TRBV6-5 and TRBJ1-5; D ambiguous. Germline CDR1 is MNHEY and CDR2 is SVGAGI. V lost 2 bases, J lost 0 bases, and 5 bases lay in between. CDR3 length equals 14 residues. The CDR3, as DNA: TGTGCCAGCAGTTACGGGCCTAGCAATCAGCCCCAGCATTTT. Translated: CASSYGPSNQPQHF.

The rearrangement joins TRBV28 to TRBJ2-1; 8 bases are a match to TRBD2. With V trimmed by 6 bases and J by 9 bases, 10 bases remained unmatched. Per germline, CDR1 MDHEN and CDR2 SYDVKM. The CDR3 extends over 14 amino acids. This chain's CDR3 is CASRTGLGTFEQFF. The CDR3 region has the DNA TGTGCCAGCAGGACGGGACTAGGAACGTTTGAGCAGTTCTTC.

Here the CDR3 DNA reads TGTGCCAGCAGCTCCCAGTCGGGGGGAGGTCTTTACAATGAGCAGTTCTTC. It yields the protein CASSSQSGGGLYNEQFF. The chain recombines TRBV7-2 with TRBJ2-1, with TRBD2 identical over 7 bases. CDR3 length equals 17 residues. Losses at the gene ends were 4 bases for V and 4 bases for J; bases not matched to a gene: 13. Germline V gives CDR1 SGHTA, CDR2 FQGNSA. Variable domain in full (rest from reference TRBV7-2 and TRBJ2-1): GAGVSQSPSNKVTEKGKDVELRCDPISGHTALYWYRQSLGQGLEFLIYFQGNSAPDKSGLPSDRFSAERTGGSVSTLTIQRTQQEDSAVYLCASSSQSGGGLYNEQFFGPGTRLTVL.

V is TRBV7-2 and J is TRBJ1-4; a weak D match, TRBD1 (6 bases). Trimming shortened V by 5 bases and J by 8 bases, and 12 bases separated the two germline ends. CDR3 length: 13 residues. From germline, CDR1 is SGHTA and CDR2 FQGNSA. The CDR3 nucleotides are TGTGCCAGCAGCCCGGGGGGCCGGGAAAAACTGTTTTTT. Translation gives CASSPGGREKLFF. The complete variable domain, with remaining parts taken from reference TRBV7-2 and TRBJ1-4, reads GAGVSQSPSNKVTEKGKDVELRCDPISGHTALYWYRQSLGQGLEFLIYFQGNSAPDKSGLPSDRFSAERTGGSVSTLTIQRTQQEDSAVYLCASSPGGREKLFFGSGTQLSVL.

DNA for the CDR3: TGTGCCAGCAGCCCCGACGGGAACTACGAGCAGTACTTC. Translated: CASSPDGNYEQYF. The V and J genes are TRBV7-9 and TRBJ2-7; possibly TRBD2 for D (5 bases). Germline values: CDR1 SEHNR, CDR2 FQNEAQ (reference sequence). This CDR3 contains 13 residues. V shed 5 bases and J shed 3 bases, with 11 bases lying between them.

The V call is TRBV7-2, the J call TRBJ2-5, with 9 positions matching TRBD2. V lost 4 bases and J lost 1; bases outside the gene matches: 4. In germline, CDR1 is SGHTA, CDR2 FQGNSA. The CDR3 has 15 residues. The CDR3 sequence is CASSWPTSGQETQYF. The CDR3 DNA sequence: TGTGCCAGCAGCTGGCCGACTAGCGGCCAAGAGACCCAGTACTTC.

The chain recombines TRBV19 with TRBJ1-1; no clear D. Looked up from germline, CDR1 is LNHDA and CDR2 is SQIVND (reference sequence). Trimming stripped 0 bases from V and 5 bases from J, with 10 bases between. The CDR3 covers 14 residues. CDR3 protein: CASSIDHRGTEAFF. The CDR3 DNA reads TGTGCCAGTAGTATAGATCACAGAGGGACTGAAGCTTTCTTT.

This clone was found once. The rearrangement links TRBV5-4 to TRBJ2-7; D gene uncertain. CDR1 is SGHNT, CDR2 YYREEE, per germline (reference sequence). The CDR3 loop spans 13 amino acids. V shed 3 bases and J shed 2 bases, with 9 bases lying between them. This CDR3 is CASSSGITYEQYF. The CDR3 DNA is TGTGCCAGCAGCTCCGGTATCACCTACGAGCAGTACTTC.

This chain links TRBV5-4 with TRBJ2-5, with 12 bases fitting TRBD1. The CDR3 extends over 16 amino acids. The ends lost 4 bases at V and 5 bases at J; junction bases unmatched: 9. Germline CDR1 SGHNT, CDR2 YYREEE (reference sequence). CDR3 DNA: TGTGCCAGCAGCCCTTACCCCGGGACAGGGGGCGAGACCCAGTACTTC. This encodes CASSPYPGTGGETQYF.

This clone was found once. This chain joins TRBV9 and TRBJ2-7; 9 nucleotides match TRBD2. The J segment lost 7 bases and the V segment lost 4 bases, leaving 9 bases of the junction unmatched. The CDR3 contains 14 residues. The germline CDR1 and CDR2 sequences are SGDLS and YYNGEE. The DNA for the CDR3 is TGTGCCAGCAGCCCAGGAGGGACTAGCCGGGAGCAGTACTTC. As protein: CASSPGGTSREQYF.

This chain joins TRBV7-6 and TRBJ2-3; TRBD1 matches 7 bases. The trim removed 1 base at V and 6 bases at J, leaving 7 bases unmatched. The CDR3 extends over 15 amino acids. The germline gives CDR1 SGHVS, CDR2 FNYEAQ. The CDR3 protein is CASSLGVDRDDTQYF. The CDR3 DNA sequence: TGTGCCAGCAGCTTAGGAGTTGACAGGGACGATACGCAGTATTTT.

This chain connects TRBV19 to TRBJ2-1, with 7 bases lining up with TRBD1. CDR3 length: 13 residues. Looked up from germline, CDR1 is LNHDA and CDR2 is SQIVND (reference sequence). V trimming: 6 bases; J trimming: 9 bases; junction bases outside the gene matches: 8. The CDR3 here is CASRSQGTGEQFF. CDR3 coding DNA: TGTGCCAGTAGATCACAGGGGACGGGTGAGCAGTTCTTC.

The chain has TRBV19 and TRBJ2-1, with D uncertain. There are 13 residues in the CDR3. Between the trimmed V and J ends, which lost 3 bases and 8 bases, there was a span of 11 bases. Germline CDR1 reads LNHDA; CDR2 reads SQIVND (reference sequence). The CDR3 loop reads CASSIEDPYEQFF. The CDR3 nucleotides are TGTGCCAGTAGTATCGAAGACCCTTATGAGCAGTTCTTC. The variable domain in full, completed from reference TRBV19 and TRBJ2-1, reads DGGITQSPKYLFRKEGQNVTLSCEQNLNHDAMYWYRQDPGQGLRLIYYSQIVNDFQKGDIAEGYSVSREKKESFPLTVTSAQKNPTAFYLCASSIEDPYEQFFGPGTRLTVL.

The gene calls are TRBV6-5 and TRBJ2-1; possible D gene TRBD2, 5 bases. V dropped 2 bases and J dropped 5 bases, with 7 bases sitting between them. Germline CDR1 reads MNHEY; CDR2 reads SVGAGI. The CDR3 runs 13 residues. CDR3 nucleotide sequence: TGTGCCAGCAGTTACGGAGCGGACAATGAGCAGTTCTTC. It is translated as CASSYGADNEQFF.

The chain carries TRBV30 and TRBJ1-5; tentatively, D is TRBD1 (5 bases). Trimming shortened V by 4 bases and J by 4 bases, and 14 bases separated the two germline ends. Germline V lookup: CDR1 GTSNPN, CDR2 SVGIG (reference sequence). This CDR3 has 14 residues. As DNA, the CDR3 is TGTGCCTGGACCCCACCAGGGAGTAATCAGCCCCAGCATTTT. Amino acids: CAWTPPGSNQPQHF.